These 5 T cell receptor beta chains came from one sample sequenced in a study of blood T cells in healthy people across ages. PCR was performed a second time for about 6 to 12 cycles using a sample-barcoded 5' primer and a J-beta primer mix. TCRdb fed the 5' RACE reads into MiXCR, producing one record per CDR3 protein. Seen here are 710,000 or so distinct CDR3 sequences, 20% to 25% observed once, and the top ten hold around a fifth. Sequencing was carried out using blood. The receptor set was obtained from a man between 65 and 85 years old in good health.

V and J are TRBV5-4 and TRBJ1-1, with D unclear. The germline CDR1 and CDR2 sequences are SGHNT and YYREEE (reference sequence). The CDR3 consists of 16 residues. Trimming took off 0 bases at V and 4 bases at J, with 16 bases between the two ends. DNA for the CDR3: TGTGCCAGCAGCTTGGGTAGGACTTGGAGTCCCACTGAAGCTTTCTTT. Amino acid sequence: CASSLGRTWSPTEAFF.

In this sample, this clonotype turned up a few times. This rearrangement joins TRBV20-1 to TRBJ2-7; 9 positions agree with TRBD1. The CDR3 runs to 14 residues. The J segment lost 2 bases and the V segment lost 7 bases, leaving 9 bases of the junction unmatched. CDR1 and CDR2 (germline): DFQATT, SNEGSKA (reference sequence). CDR3 nucleotide sequence: TGCAGTGTTCAGCCGGACAGGGGCACCTACGAGCAGTACTTC. Protein product: CSVQPDRGTYEQYF.

This sequence joins TRBV2 and TRBJ2-5; TRBD1 or TRBD2 may be the D gene (6 bases each). Germline V gene data show CDR1 as SNHLY and CDR2 as FYNNEI. The ends were cut back, 8 bases at V and 6 bases at J, with 22 bases in the middle. CDR3 length equals 15 residues. The CDR3 loop reads CASGVTGSSGQTQYF. In nucleotides, the CDR3 is TGTGCCAGCGGCGTAACAGGGAGTAGCGGTCAGACCCAGTACTTC.

The chain recombines TRBV3-1 with TRBJ2-3; 9 nucleotides line up with TRBD2. Germline-derived CDR1 and CDR2 are LGHDT and YNNKEL (reference sequence). The CDR3 runs 13 residues. J gave up 6 bases and V 8 bases, and 6 bases lay outside the gene matches. In nucleotides, the CDR3 is TGTGCCAGCGGAGGACTAGCGATGGATACGCAGTATTTT. It is translated as CASGGLAMDTQYF.

This clonotype appeared a few times. The chain recombines TRBV29-1 with TRBJ2-5, with 10 bases that match TRBD2. The J call could be wrong; TRBJ2-1 is a better fit for the DNA end. The length of the CDR3 is 13 residues. The germline gives CDR1 SQVTM, CDR2 ANQGSEA. CDR3: CSVRASGSNEQFF. Here the CDR3 DNA reads TGCAGCGTTCGGGCTAGCGGGAGTAATGAGCAGTTCTTC.